These T cell receptor beta chains were read from a single sample in a study of blood T cell repertoires in COVID-19. Some clones are missing from TCRdb's copy, which holds only in-frame ones; the method was immunoSEQ multiplex PCR. The table has 150,000 or so clones, roughly 83% seen once. The sample taken for sequencing was peripheral blood. The receptors come from a woman aged 70 to 79 with COVID-19, enrolled during active disease. Each CDR3 is given with its conserved first and last residue. Fields, in order: J gene, clone size, D gene, V gene, CDR3 protein, CDR3 DNA. A D gene is named only where the DNA matches it firmly. Expanded clones get a size class; other rows say once, few or many, or leave the size out.

>TRBJ2-7|NA|NA|TRBV5-6
CASSLGGKGEQYF
TGTGCCAGCAGCTTGGGCGGGAAGGGCGAGCAGTACTTC
>TRBJ1-4|NA|NA|TRBV2
CASSPSSGNEKLFF
TGTGCCAGCAGTCCCTCCTCGGGTAATGAAAAACTGTTTTTT
>TRBJ1-2|NA|NA|TRBV29-1
CSVEGSGLNYGYTF
TGCAGCGTTGAAGGGAGCGGACTCAACTATGGCTACACCTTC
>TRBJ2-6|NA|NA|TRBV5-1
CASSFPHRSGANVLTF
TGCGCCAGCAGCTTCCCTCACAGGTCTGGGGCCAACGTCCTGACTTTC
>TRBJ1-2|NA|NA|TRBV5-6
CASSLGGSPSYGYTF
TGTGCCAGCAGCTTGGGAGGCAGCCCATCCTATGGCTACACCTTC
>TRBJ2-5|NA|TRBD2|TRBV11-2
CASSSRLAGGRETQYF
TGTGCCAGCAGCTCTAGACTAGCGGGGGGGCGAGAGACCCAGTACTTC
>TRBJ1-2|few|TRBD1|TRBV3-1/TRBV3-2
CASSLQGESGYTF
TGTGCCAGCAGCCTCCAGGGGGAAAGTGGCTACACCTTC
>TRBJ1-2|NA|NA|TRBV19
CACWAPGYGYTF
TGTGCCTGTTGGGCACCCGGCTATGGCTACACCTTC
>TRBJ2-7|once|NA|TRBV4-1
CASSSSVGRGEQYF
TGCGCCAGCAGCTCCAGTGTGGGCAGAGGGGAGCAGTACTTC
>TRBJ1-2|NA|TRBD1|TRBV11-3
CASATGRLFDGYTF
TGTGCCAGCGCGACAGGGAGGTTGTTCGATGGCTACACCTTC
>TRBJ2-3|NA|NA|TRBV5-1
CASSSGLEADTQYF
TGCGCCAGCAGCTCGGGACTGGAGGCAGATACGCAGTATTTT
>TRBJ2-1|NA|TRBD1|TRBV6-6
CASSLSGTGGAGEQFF
TGTGCCAGCAGTCTCTCCGGGACAGGGGGCGCGGGGGAGCAGTTCTTC
>TRBJ2-1|NA|NA|TRBV19
CASSIGFSNEQFF
TGTGCCAGTAGTATAGGGTTTAGTAATGAGCAGTTCTTC
>TRBJ1-5|few|NA|TRBV19
CASSTPTRGNNQPQHF
TGTGCCAGTAGTACCCCAACAAGAGGGAACAATCAGCCCCAGCATTTT
>TRBJ1-5|NA|NA|TRBV12-2
CASRFPARHTLFKNQPQHF
TGTGCAAGTCGCTTTCCCGCCCGACATACCCTCTTCAAAAATCAGCCCCAGCATTTT
>TRBJ1-4|few|TRBD1|TRBV4-3
CASSPRDRGGNEKLFF
TGCGCCAGCAGCCCCCGGGACAGGGGAGGTAATGAAAAACTGTTTTTT
>TRBJ2-3|NA|TRBD2|TRBV5-1
CASSLEVGGDTQYF
TGCGCCAGCAGCTTGGAAGTCGGGGGGGATACGCAGTATTTT
>TRBJ2-2|NA|NA|TRBV3-1/TRBV3-2
CASSQGGPGELFF
TGTGCCAGCAGCCAGGGGGGTCCCGGGGAGCTGTTTTTT
>TRBJ2-1|once|TRBD2|TRBV5-1
CASSVSGGVDEQFF
TGCGCCAGCAGTGTTAGCGGGGGAGTTGATGAGCAGTTCTTC
>TRBJ1-4|NA|TRBD1|TRBV4-1
CASSQAGTVNEKLFF
TGCGCCAGCAGCCAAGCCGGGACAGTTAATGAAAAACTGTTTTTT
>TRBJ2-7|NA|NA|TRBV30
CALKPTGPGGQYF
TGTGCCTTAAAACCGACAGGGCCCGGGGGGCAGTACTTC
>TRBJ1-5|NA|NA|TRBV18
CASSPWALDSNQPQHF
TGTGCCAGCTCACCATGGGCACTGGATAGCAATCAGCCCCAGCATTTT
>TRBJ1-6|NA|NA|TRBV2
CASSADSDNSPLHF
TGTGCCAGCAGTGCCGACAGTGATAATTCACCCCTCCACTTT
>TRBJ2-1|NA|TRBD1|TRBV12-3/TRBV12-4
CASTAVQGFEQFF
TGTGCCAGCACCGCCGTACAGGGGTTTGAGCAGTTCTTC
>TRBJ2-1|NA|NA|TRBV18
CASSTGANNEQFF
TGTGCCAGCTCGACAGGCGCCAACAATGAGCAGTTCTTC
>TRBJ1-4|NA|TRBD1|TRBV30
CAWSVPGQGGEKLFF
TGTGCCTGGAGTGTACCCGGACAGGGGGGTGAAAAACTGTTTTTT
>TRBJ1-2|NA|NA|TRBV6-5
CASSQGAGRGYTF
TGTGCCAGCAGCCAAGGGGCAGGGCGCGGCTACACCTTC
>TRBJ1-6|NA|TRBD1|TRBV7-2
CASSLDRAGNSPLHF
TGTGCCAGCAGCTTGGACAGGGCAGGGAATTCACCCCTCCACTTT
>TRBJ1-2|NA|NA|TRBV10-3
CAISARDNGYGYTF
TGTGCCATCAGTGCCCGGGACAACGGCTATGGCTACACCTTC